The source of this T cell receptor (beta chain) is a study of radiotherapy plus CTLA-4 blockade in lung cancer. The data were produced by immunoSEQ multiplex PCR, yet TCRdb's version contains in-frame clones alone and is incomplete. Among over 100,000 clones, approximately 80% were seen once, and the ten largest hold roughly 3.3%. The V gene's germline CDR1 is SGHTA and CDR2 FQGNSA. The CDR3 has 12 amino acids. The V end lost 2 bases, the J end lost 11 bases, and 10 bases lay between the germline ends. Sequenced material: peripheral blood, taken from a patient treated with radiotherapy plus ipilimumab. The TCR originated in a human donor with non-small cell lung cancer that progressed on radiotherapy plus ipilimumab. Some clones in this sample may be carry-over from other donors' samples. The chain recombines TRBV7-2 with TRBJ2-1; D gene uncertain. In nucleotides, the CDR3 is TGTGCCAGCAGCTTACTATCAGTTAAGCAGTTCTTC. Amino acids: CASSLLSVKQFF.